The sequence of this T cell receptor (beta chain) was determined in a study of cytomegalovirus exposure and HLA in healthy donors. The overall study: Ancestry clustering placed about 80% of under 450 genotyped donors in the Caucasian-associated cluster. Overall study results and limits: When a later analysis was performed, an Asian-associated ancestry cluster reportedly had fewer N-insertions than the approximately 690-donor mean. A prior analysis recorded that most TCR beta V segments were productive about 90% or about 30% of the time. The likely origin of a cluster of highly shared sequence variants was a sequencing artifact.

Vbeta (60) and Jbeta (13) primers were used in the PCR. The repertoire was sequenced with immunoSEQ multiplex PCR; TCRdb's copy has only in-frame clones and lacks some. The sample carries approximately 130,000 clones, approximately 9% recorded once. CDR3 size: 15 residues. In germline, CDR1 is SGHNT, CDR2 YYREEE (reference sequence). V shed 1 base and J 5 bases; nucleotides not matched to a gene: 6. On this clone: The antigen is unknown.

The material sequenced was PBMCs. This chain uses TRBV5-4 with TRBJ2-3; 8 nucleotides line up with TRBD2. This receptor was identified in a woman in her 40s in good health and CMV-seropositive. The CDR3 sequence is CASSLRARGGDTQYF. The CDR3 DNA reads TGTGCCAGCAGCTTGAGGGCTCGGGGGGGAGATACGCAGTATTTT. The whole variable domain, filled in from reference TRBV5-4 and TRBJ2-3, reads ETGVTQSPTHLIKTRGQQVTLRCSSQSGHNTVSWYQQALGQGPQFIFQYYREEENGRGNFPPRFSGLQFPNYSSELNVNALELDDSALYLCASSLRARGGDTQYFGPGTRLTVL.